One sample yielded the 25 T cell receptor beta chains listed below, sequenced in a study of cytomegalovirus exposure and HLA in healthy donors. The study ran its PCR with 60 Vbeta and 13 Jbeta primers. TCRdb keeps only in-frame clones here, not all; method: immunoSEQ multiplex PCR. The sample has under 120,000 clones; about 68% are singletons. The specimen was PBMCs. These receptors were collected from a man under 40 in good health and CMV-seropositive.

A few counts support this clone. V usage is TRBV10-3 and J usage is TRBJ2-5; D gene unclear. The CDR3 spans 16 residues. Trimming cost V 0 bases and J 0 bases, with 11 bases left between them. Germline assignment: CDR1 ENHRY and CDR2 SYGVKD. This chain's CDR3 is CAISESQVVYQETQYF. CDR3 in DNA: TGTGCCATCAGTGAGTCTCAGGTAGTTTACCAAGAGACCCAGTACTTC.

The chain employs TRBV13 and TRBJ1-3, with D possibly TRBD1 on 6 matching bases. CDR3 length equals 15 residues. The germline CDR1 and CDR2 sequences are PRHDT and FYEKMQ (reference sequence). V was trimmed by 5 bases and J by 8 bases, leaving 19 bases between them. CDR3 protein: CASSPPSGGPDTIYF. The CDR3 nucleotides are TGTGCCAGCAGCCCGCCATCGGGGGGGCCGGACACCATATATTTT.

This chain links TRBV2 with TRBJ1-2, with D hard to call. Germline CDR1 and CDR2: SNHLY and FYNNEI. The CDR3 runs to 12 residues. The V and J ends lost 7 bases and 2 bases respectively, with 8 bases between them. The CDR3 nucleotides are TGTGCCAGCAAGCGATTAAACTATGGCTACACCTTC. Translation gives CASKRLNYGYTF. Combining the CDR3 with reference TRBV2 and TRBJ1-2 gives the whole variable domain EPEVTQTPSHQVTQMGQEVILRCVPISNHLYFYWYRQILGQKVEFLVSFYNNEISEKSEIFDDQFSVERPDGSNFTLKIRSTKLEDSAMYFCASKRLNYGYTFGSGTRLTVV.

This chain links TRBV5-6 with TRBJ2-2; tentatively, D is TRBD1 (6 bases). This CDR3 comprises 15 residues. The V gene lost 1 base and the J gene lost 1 base, with 8 bases spanning the gap. Per the germline V gene, CDR1 is SGHDT and CDR2 is YYEEEE. Here the CDR3 reads CASSLRDKNTGELFF. In DNA, the CDR3 is TGTGCCAGCAGCTTGCGGGACAAGAACACCGGGGAGCTGTTTTTT.

A single count supports this clone. This chain joins TRBV10-3 and TRBJ2-3; TRBD2 matches 9 bases. Germline V gives CDR1 ENHRY, CDR2 SYGVKD. The V and J ends lost 4 bases and 8 bases, in that order; junction bases with no gene match: 4. This CDR3 spans 13 amino acids. Here the CDR3 reads CAISVGSGGTQYF. The CDR3 DNA reads as TGTGCCATCAGTGTGGGTAGCGGGGGTACGCAGTATTTT.

V gene TRBV23-1 combines with J gene TRBJ2-2; D perhaps matches TRBD2 (5 bases). TRBV23-1 is classed as an ORF, of uncertain function. The CDR3 totals 17 residues. V lost 4 bases and J lost 1, with 16 bases in between. The CDR3 DNA is TGCGCCAGCAGTCCGGGCAGCTCGAGGGTGAACACCGGGGAGCTGTTTTTT. This encodes CASSPGSSRVNTGELFF.

The gene calls are TRBV11-2 and TRBJ2-7, with TRBD2 identical over 9 bases. The germline CDR1 and CDR2 sequences are SGHAT and FQNNGV. The CDR3 extends over 15 amino acids. V dropped 3 bases and J dropped 5; count of bases not matched to a gene: 8. The CDR3 is CASSFQAGGNHEQYF. In DNA form, the CDR3 reads TGTGCCAGCAGCTTTCAAGCGGGGGGCAACCACGAGCAGTACTTC.

The chain carries TRBV5-1 and TRBJ2-1; 8 bases agree with TRBD2. Germline loops: CDR1 SGHRS, CDR2 YFSETQ. The CDR3 sequence is 14 residues long. The junction had 10 bases not matched to a gene; V was cut back by 4 bases and J by 10 bases. The CDR3 sequence is CASSTYGGAGEQFF. The DNA of the CDR3 is TGCGCCAGCAGCACATACGGGGGGGCCGGGGAGCAGTTCTTC.

The table lists this clone with a few counts. The rearrangement uses TRBV7-9 and TRBJ1-1, with TRBD1 matching over 7 bases. From germline, CDR1 is SEHNR and CDR2 FQNEAQ (reference sequence). Trimming removed 5 bases from V and 8 bases from J; junction bases left unmatched: 23. The CDR3 extends over 18 amino acids. The CDR3, as DNA: TGTGCCAGCAGCAGGGGACAGACCCCTCGGTTGGCAGATCACGAAGCTTTCTTT. Its protein is CASSRGQTPRLADHEAFF.

The sample holds one count of this clone. A read error may account for a junction end that differs from germline. At the DNA level, this CDR3 is encoded by other sequences in the same sample as well. The chain uses TRBV7-7 and TRBJ2-5; 7 bases align to TRBD1. CDR1 and CDR2 from the germline V gene are SSHAT and FNYEAQ (reference sequence). The CDR3 runs to 13 residues. The CDR3 coding sequence is TGTGCTAGCAGCTTAGGGACAGAAGAGACCCAGTACTTC. Protein sequence: CASSLGTEETQYF.

The genes are TRBV11-3 and TRBJ2-7; TRBD2 matches at 7 bases. The germline gives CDR1 SGHNT, CDR2 YENEEA. Unmatched junction bases numbered 5, after V lost 0 bases and J lost 3 bases. The CDR3 is 15 residues long. In DNA form, the CDR3 reads TGTGCCAGCAGCTTAGATCGAGGGACTAACTACGAGCAGTACTTC. Residues: CASSLDRGTNYEQYF.

This clone came up a few times. The chain joins TRBV30 to TRBJ1-1; no reliable D call. The CDR3 is 12 amino acids. The germline V and J ends were trimmed by 8 bases and 0 bases, with 10 bases remaining between them. Germline loops: CDR1 GTSNPN, CDR2 SVGIG (reference sequence). CDR3 coding DNA: TGTGCCGAAGCCACTTTGAACACTGAAGCTTTCTTT. Translating it yields CAEATLNTEAFF.

This clone has more than one count but fewer than ten. This chain links TRBV11-3 with TRBJ1-2, with a possible D match to TRBD1 (5 bases). CDR3 length equals 13 residues. V lost 4 bases and J lost 8, with 14 bases in between. Germline CDR1 is SGHNT and CDR2 is YENEEA. CDR3 loop: CASSSDQGVGYTF. In DNA, the CDR3 is TGTGCCAGCAGCTCCGACCAAGGGGTAGGCTACACCTTC.

The sample holds one count of this clone. The rearrangement links TRBV5-1 to TRBJ2-7, with 12 bases lining up with TRBD2. This CDR3 contains 17 residues. Germline CDR1 is SGHRS and CDR2 is YFSETQ. V trimming: 0 bases; J trimming: 2 bases; junction bases outside the gene matches: 6. CDR3 amino acids: CASSLVQTSGGPYEQYF. The CDR3 nucleotides read TGCGCCAGCAGCTTGGTCCAGACTAGCGGGGGCCCCTACGAGCAGTACTTC.

The gene calls are TRBV4-2 and TRBJ1-1; D may be TRBD1 (5 bases). Trimming shortened V by 4 bases and J by 6 bases, and 18 bases separated the two germline ends. Germline CDR1 LGHNA, CDR2 YNFKEQ. The CDR3 extends over 15 amino acids. The chain's CDR3 is CASSPGEGSWAEAFF. The CDR3 nucleotides read TGTGCCAGCAGCCCGGGGGAGGGATCCTGGGCTGAAGCTTTCTTT.

In its sample, this clone was seen a few times. The V and J genes are TRBV7-9 and TRBJ2-5; maybe TRBD2 (5 bases). CDR3 length: 15 residues. V lost 5 bases to trimming and J lost 5 bases, with 18 bases between them. Germline CDR1 reads SEHNR; CDR2 reads FQNEAQ (reference sequence). CDR3 residues: CASSPSGLPTETQYF. The CDR3, as DNA: TGTGCCAGCAGCCCAAGTGGACTCCCGACGGAGACCCAGTACTTC.

The V gene is TRBV19, the J gene TRBJ1-4, with D possibly TRBD1 on 5 matching bases. The germline V gene encodes CDR1 LNHDA and CDR2 SQIVND (reference sequence). Trimming left V 5 bases short and J 8 bases short, with 15 bases between. The CDR3 is 14 amino acids. This chain's CDR3 is CASSSSTWGEKLFF. For the CDR3, the DNA is TGTGCCAGTAGTTCCAGTACCTGGGGCGAAAAACTGTTTTTT.

The chain joins TRBV30 to TRBJ2-1; D possibly corresponds to TRBD2 (7 bases). In germline, CDR1 is GTSNPN, CDR2 SVGIG (reference sequence). Deletions cut 2 bases from V and 4 bases from J, with 12 bases between. The CDR3 extends over 14 amino acids. CDR3 in amino acids: CAWSLAGAYNEQFF. In DNA form, the CDR3 reads TGTGCCTGGAGTCTGGCGGGGGCTTACAATGAGCAGTTCTTC.

The chain combines TRBV5-6 with TRBJ1-2, with 10 bases lining up with TRBD1. The CDR3 is made up of 14 amino acids. The V and J ends lost 2 bases and 5 bases, in that order; junction bases with no gene match: 3. Germline CDR1 SGHDT, CDR2 YYEEEE. CDR3 in DNA: TGTGCCAGCAGCTTTGGACAGGGGGAGTATGGCTACACCTTC. Protein sequence: CASSFGQGEYGYTF.

The rearrangement joins TRBV6-1 to TRBJ1-4; D unresolved. V was cut by 7 bases and J by 3 bases, with 9 bases left in between. This CDR3 has 13 amino acids. The germline V gene encodes CDR1 MNHNS and CDR2 SASEGT. The CDR3 spells CASKRGPNEKLFF. The CDR3 bases are TGTGCCAGCAAGAGAGGGCCTAATGAAAAACTGTTTTTT.

The rearrangement joins TRBV6-1 to TRBJ2-2; no clear D. V dropped 6 bases and J dropped 5 bases, with 13 bases sitting between them. There are 14 residues in the CDR3. In germline, CDR1 is MNHNS, CDR2 SASEGT. In nucleotides, the CDR3 is TGTGCCAGCAGCCCAAGTACGGTAACCGGGGAGCTGTTTTTT. Translating it yields CASSPSTVTGELFF.

This clone was recorded a few times. CDR3 in DNA: TGTGCCAGTGAGCTGACACCCAGCAATCAGCCCCAGCATTTT. It is translated as CASELTPSNQPQHF. The gene calls are TRBV19 and TRBJ1-5; D not resolved. Germline CDR1 is LNHDA and CDR2 is SQIVND (reference sequence). V lost 8 bases to trimming and J lost 1 base, with 12 bases between them. This CDR3 comprises 14 residues. The full variable domain, with the rest looked up from reference TRBV19 and TRBJ1-5, is DGGITQSPKYLFRKEGQNVTLSCEQNLNHDAMYWYRQDPGQGLRLIYYSQIVNDFQKGDIAEGYSVSREKKESFPLTVTSAQKNPTAFYLCASELTPSNQPQHFGDGTRLSIL.

CDR3 sequence reads: CASSLRASGLYEQYF. The CDR3, as DNA: TGCGCCAGCAGCTTGAGGGCTAGCGGGCTTTACGAGCAGTACTTC. The chain joins TRBV5-1 to TRBJ2-7; TRBD2 aligns across 8 bases. The germline CDR1 and CDR2 sequences are SGHRS and YFSETQ. The CDR3 has 15 residues. V trimming: 1 base; J trimming: 4 bases; junction bases outside the gene matches: 7.

This chain joins TRBV5-6 and TRBJ1-1, with 8 bases that match TRBD1. After removal of 0 bases from V and 11 bases from J, the junction contained 9 bases not matched to a gene. CDR1 and CDR2 from the germline V gene are SGHDT and YYEEEE. The CDR3 consists of 14 residues. For the CDR3, the DNA is TGTGCCAGCAGCTTGGGGACAGGGATCCAATCGGCTTTCTTT. The encoded protein is CASSLGTGIQSAFF.

This chain connects TRBV11-2 to TRBJ2-7; D not resolved. CDR1 and CDR2 (germline): SGHAT, FQNNGV. CDR3 size: 12 residues. Trimming removed 5 bases from V and 0 bases from J, with 5 bases in between. CDR3 region: CASSVHSYEQYF. Written as DNA, the CDR3 is TGTGCCAGCAGCGTACACTCCTACGAGCAGTACTTC. The full variable domain, completed using reference TRBV11-2 and TRBJ2-7, is EAGVAQSPRYKIIEKRQSVAFWCNPISGHATLYWYQQILGQGPKLLIQFQNNGVVDDSQLPKDRFSAERLKGVDSTLKIQPAKLEDSAVYLCASSVHSYEQYFGPGTRLTVT.